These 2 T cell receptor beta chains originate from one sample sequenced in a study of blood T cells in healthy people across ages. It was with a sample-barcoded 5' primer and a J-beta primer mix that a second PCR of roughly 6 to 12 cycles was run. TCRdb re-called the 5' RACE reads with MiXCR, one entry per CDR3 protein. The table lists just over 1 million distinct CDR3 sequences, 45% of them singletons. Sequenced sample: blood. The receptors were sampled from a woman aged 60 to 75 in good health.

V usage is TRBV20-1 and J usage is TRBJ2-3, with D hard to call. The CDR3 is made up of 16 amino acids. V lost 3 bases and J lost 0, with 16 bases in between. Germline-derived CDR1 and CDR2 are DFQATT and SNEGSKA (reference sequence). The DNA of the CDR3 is TGCAGTGCTAGTAATTCTCAAGGGTCTAGCACAGATACGCAGTATTTT. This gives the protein CSASNSQGSSTDTQYF.

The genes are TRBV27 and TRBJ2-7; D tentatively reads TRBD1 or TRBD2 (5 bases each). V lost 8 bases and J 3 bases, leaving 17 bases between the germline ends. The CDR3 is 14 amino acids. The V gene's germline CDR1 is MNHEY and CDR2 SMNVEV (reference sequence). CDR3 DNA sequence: TGTGCCAGCGCCAAGAGGGGCTCCATCTACGAGCAGTACTTC. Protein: CASAKRGSIYEQYF.